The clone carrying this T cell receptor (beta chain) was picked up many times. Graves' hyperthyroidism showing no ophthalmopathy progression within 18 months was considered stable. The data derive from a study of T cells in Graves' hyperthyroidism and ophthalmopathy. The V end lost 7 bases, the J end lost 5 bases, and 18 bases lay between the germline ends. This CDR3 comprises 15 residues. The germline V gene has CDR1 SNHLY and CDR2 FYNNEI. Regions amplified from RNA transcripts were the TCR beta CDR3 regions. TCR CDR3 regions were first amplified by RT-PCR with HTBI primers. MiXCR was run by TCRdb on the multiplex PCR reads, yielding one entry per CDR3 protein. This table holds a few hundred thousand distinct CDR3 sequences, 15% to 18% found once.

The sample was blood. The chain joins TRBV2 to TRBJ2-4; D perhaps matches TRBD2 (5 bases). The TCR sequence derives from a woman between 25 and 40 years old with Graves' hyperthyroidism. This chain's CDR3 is CASTGRGLAENIQYF. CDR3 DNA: TGTGCCAGCACCGGACGGGGATTGGCAGAAAACATTCAGTACTTC.